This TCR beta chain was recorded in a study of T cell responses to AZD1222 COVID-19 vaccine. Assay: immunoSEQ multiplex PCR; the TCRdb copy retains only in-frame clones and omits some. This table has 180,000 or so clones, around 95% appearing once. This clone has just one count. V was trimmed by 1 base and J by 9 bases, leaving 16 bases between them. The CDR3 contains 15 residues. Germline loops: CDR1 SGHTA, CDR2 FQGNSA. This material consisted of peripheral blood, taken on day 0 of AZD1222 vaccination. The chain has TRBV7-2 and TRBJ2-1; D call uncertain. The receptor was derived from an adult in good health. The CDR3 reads CASSLVWVAEREQFF. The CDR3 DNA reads TGTGCCAGCAGCTTAGTCTGGGTGGCTGAGCGTGAGCAGTTCTTC.